These T cell receptor beta chains were read from a single sample in a study of T cell responses to AZD1222 COVID-19 vaccine. Data came from immunoSEQ multiplex PCR; TCRdb stores just in-frame clones and leaves some out. The top ten clones hold 3% to 4.5% of a sample with over 140,000 clones, around 92% of them seen once. This material consisted of peripheral blood, taken 28 days after the second AZD1222 dose. The receptors were gathered from an adult who received the AZD1222 COVID-19 vaccine. Both conserved end residues are part of each CDR3. Fields, in order: V gene, D gene, J gene, clone size, CDR3 protein, CDR3 DNA. The D gene is left open where the match is weak. Not all rows give a size; the values are once, few, many and, for expanded clones, a class.

V: TRBV6-6
D: -
J: TRBJ1-3
size: -
CDR3: CASTRQAGNTIYF
DNA: TGTGCCAGCACCCGACAGGCTGGAAACACCATATATTTT

V: TRBV5-1
D: -
J: TRBJ2-7
size: -
CDR3: CASSLASPFGTFYPYEQYF
DNA: TGCGCCAGCAGCTTGGCCTCTCCGTTTGGGACCTTCTACCCTTACGAGCAGTACTTC

V: TRBV11-2
D: -
J: TRBJ1-5
size: -
CDR3: CASSARVGNHQPQHF
DNA: TGTGCCAGCAGCGCCCGAGTGGGGAATCATCAGCCCCAGCATTTT

V: TRBV28
D: -
J: TRBJ1-4
size: -
CDR3: CASSLGAYEKLFF
DNA: TGTGCCAGCAGTTTGGGGGCATATGAAAAACTGTTTTTT

V: TRBV12-1
D: -
J: TRBJ2-3
size: -
CDR3: CASSPTARVADTQYF
DNA: TGTGCCAGCAGCCCGACGGCCAGGGTCGCAGATACGCAGTATTTT

V: TRBV10-3
D: TRBD2
J: TRBJ2-1
size: -
CDR3: CAISDPGLAGSYNEQFF
DNA: TGTGCCATCAGTGATCCGGGACTAGCGGGATCCTACAATGAGCAGTTCTTC

V: TRBV7-2
D: -
J: TRBJ2-7
size: once
CDR3: CASSLERSSYEQYF
DNA: TGTGCCAGCAGCTTAGAAAGGAGCTCCTACGAGCAGTACTTC

V: TRBV9
D: -
J: TRBJ1-3
size: -
CDR3: CASSVAGTGNTIYF
DNA: TGTGCCAGCAGCGTAGCAGGGACTGGAAACACCATATATTTT

V: TRBV5-6
D: TRBD1
J: TRBJ1-2
size: -
CDR3: CASGTQRIRDRGYGYTF
DNA: TGTGCCAGCGGCACTCAAAGGATCCGGGACAGGGGCTATGGCTACACCTTC

V: TRBV6-5
D: TRBD1
J: TRBJ1-3
size: -
CDR3: CASSGTVRSGNTIYF
DNA: TGTGCCAGCAGCGGGACAGTCCGCTCTGGAAACACCATATATTTT

V: TRBV10-3
D: TRBD1
J: TRBJ1-1
size: -
CDR3: CAASLTGTTEAFF
DNA: TGTGCCGCTTCCTTGACAGGGACCACTGAAGCTTTCTTT

V: TRBV29-1
D: -
J: TRBJ1-2
size: -
CDR3: CSVEGLGYGYTF
DNA: TGCAGCGTTGAAGGTCTCGGCTATGGCTACACCTTC

V: TRBV5-5
D: -
J: TRBJ2-7
size: -
CDR3: CASSPGWGGDSMRSEQYF
DNA: TGTGCCAGCAGCCCCGGTTGGGGTGGGGACTCGATGAGAAGCGAGCAGTACTTC

V: TRBV7-9
D: TRBD2
J: TRBJ2-7
size: -
CDR3: CASSPPGLGTEQYF
DNA: TGTGCCAGCAGCCCTCCGGGACTAGGTACCGAGCAGTACTTC

V: TRBV18
D: TRBD2
J: TRBJ2-3
size: -
CDR3: CASSTSGNPDTQYF
DNA: TGTGCCAGCTCAACTAGCGGGAATCCAGATACGCAGTATTTT

V: TRBV7-3
D: -
J: TRBJ1-1
size: -
CDR3: CASSPEGLNTEAFF
DNA: TGTGCCAGCAGCCCGGAGGGGCTGAACACTGAAGCTTTCTTT

V: TRBV7-3
D: -
J: TRBJ2-2
size: -
CDR3: CASSLQPANAGELFF
DNA: TGTGCCAGCAGCTTACAGCCGGCGAACGCCGGGGAGCTGTTTTTT

V: TRBV7-9
D: TRBD1
J: TRBJ1-1
size: -
CDR3: CASSLVWGQGSGNTEAFF
DNA: TGTGCCAGCAGCTTAGTATGGGGACAGGGGTCGGGAAACACTGAAGCTTTCTTT

V: TRBV6-5
D: -
J: TRBJ1-5
size: -
CDR3: CASGFGQRNQPQHF
DNA: TGTGCCAGTGGTTTCGGACAGCGCAATCAGCCCCAGCATTTT

V: TRBV4-3
D: TRBD2
J: TRBJ2-7
size: -
CDR3: CASSQVGSGSSYEQYF
DNA: TGCGCCAGCAGCCAAGTTGGGAGCGGGAGCTCCTACGAGCAGTACTTC

V: TRBV4-3
D: TRBD1
J: TRBJ1-2
size: -
CDR3: CASSQGQGAYGYTF
DNA: TGCGCCAGCAGCCAGGGACAGGGGGCTTATGGCTACACCTTC

V: TRBV9
D: -
J: TRBJ1-6
size: -
CDR3: CASSVVQNNSPLHF
DNA: TGTGCCAGCAGCGTAGTCCAGAATAATTCACCCCTCCACTTT

V: TRBV5-1
D: -
J: TRBJ2-7
size: -
CDR3: CASSLGQSYEQYF
DNA: TGCGCCAGCAGCTTGGGACAGTCATACGAGCAGTACTTC

V: TRBV2
D: -
J: TRBJ2-7
size: -
CDR3: CASGSYGQYF
DNA: TGTGCCAGCGGGAGCTACGGGCAGTACTTC

V: TRBV15
D: TRBD1
J: TRBJ2-1
size: -
CDR3: CATRTGSYNEQFF
DNA: TGTGCCACCAGGACAGGGTCGTACAATGAGCAGTTCTTC

V: TRBV27
D: TRBD2
J: TRBJ2-7
size: few
CDR3: CASSQGTSGRGEQYF
DNA: TGTGCCAGCAGTCAGGGGACTAGCGGGAGAGGGGAGCAGTACTTC

V: TRBV6-5
D: -
J: TRBJ2-5
size: -
CDR3: CASIRAGRETQYF
DNA: TGTGCCAGCATCCGAGCCGGAAGGGAGACCCAGTACTTC

V: TRBV27
D: -
J: TRBJ1-5
size: -
CDR3: CASNAEWDSNQPQHF
DNA: TGTGCCAGCAACGCGGAGTGGGATAGCAATCAGCCCCAGCATTTT

V: TRBV6-1
D: -
J: TRBJ1-6
size: -
CDR3: CASSERALGPLHF
DNA: TGTGCCAGCAGTGAAAGAGCGTTGGGGCCCCTCCACTTT

V: TRBV7-9
D: -
J: TRBJ1-6
size: -
CDR3: CASSIGQLYNSPLHF
DNA: TGTGCCAGCAGCATCGGACAGTTATATAATTCACCCCTCCACTTT